This T cell receptor (beta chain) was captured by sequencing in a study of blood T cell repertoires in COVID-19. This clone was seen once. Trimming at V came to 3 bases and at J to 1 base, leaving 3 bases not matched to a gene. The CDR3 totals 14 residues. Germline CDR1 SGHVS, CDR2 FQNEAQ. Libraries were prepared by immunoSEQ multiplex PCR; TCRdb keeps only in-frame clonotypes and omits some of them. The top ten clones hold around 6.6% of a sample with nearly 200,000 clones, roughly 88% of them seen once. The source material was peripheral blood. The sequence derives from a woman in her 40s who had recovered from COVID-19. This chain links TRBV7-8 with TRBJ2-7, with 7 bases matching TRBD1. The CDR3, as DNA: TGTGCCAGCAGCTTTGACAGGGAGTCCTACGAGCAGTACTTC. The encoded protein is CASSFDRESYEQYF. The entire variable domain, with the rest obtained from reference TRBV7-8 and TRBJ2-7, is as follows: GAGVSQSPRYKVAKRGQDVALRCDPISGHVSLFWYQQALGQGPEFLTYFQNEAQLDKSGLPSDRFFAERPEGSVSTLKIQRTQQEDSAVYLCASSFDRESYEQYFGPGTRLTVT.